One sample yielded the 21 T cell receptor beta chains listed below, sequenced in a study of T cells of healthy individuals (dated by TCRdb to the late 2010s). The library was produced with 5' RACE. The sequencer was an Illumina MiSeq. Using fastp trimming at Q25 and MiXCR clonotype assembly, TCRdb reanalyzed the public sequencing data and kept in-frame beta chains. Every CDR3 protein is listed once, alongside the most common genes and DNA of its rows. This sample gives 50,000 to 55,000 distinct CDR3 sequences in total; approximately 15% of them show up just once. 15% to 20% of the sample is held by the ten biggest clonotypes. The receptor set was obtained from a human donor in good health.

CDR3: CASSPLPDEQYF. The CDR3 DNA is TGTGCCAGCTCACCTCTACCGGACGAGCAGTACTTC. This rearrangement joins TRBV18 to TRBJ2-7; D remains ambiguous. V lost 3 bases and J 5 bases, leaving 8 bases between the germline ends. CDR1 KGHSH and CDR2 LQKENI come from the germline V gene. The CDR3 is 12 residues long.

V usage is TRBV29-1 and J usage is TRBJ2-7, with D tentatively TRBD1 or TRBD2 (5 bases each). The germline V gene encodes CDR1 SQVTM and CDR2 ANQGSEA. V lost 6 bases and J 7 bases, leaving 19 bases between the germline ends. The CDR3 spans 13 residues. DNA for the CDR3: TGCAGCGTGGATACTCAGGGCACGGGGGAGCAGTACTTC. Amino acid sequence: CSVDTQGTGEQYF.

This clonotype has a handful of counts. This chain connects TRBV6-1 to TRBJ1-6, with D hard to call. This CDR3 has 14 amino acids. Trimming took off 5 bases at V and 8 bases at J, with 13 bases between the two ends. The V gene's germline CDR1 is MNHNS and CDR2 SASEGT. The CDR3 nucleotides are TGTGCCAGCAGTCCCCGCCCATCGGATTCACCCCTCCACTTT. This translates into CASSPRPSDSPLHF.

The gene calls are TRBV12-3 or TRBV12-4 and TRBJ2-7, with 12 positions matching TRBD1. This CDR3 comprises 15 residues. V dropped 4 bases and J dropped 6; count of bases not matched to a gene: 7. CDR3 residues: CASSSRGQGALEQYF. The CDR3 DNA reads as TGTGCCAGCAGTTCACGGGGACAGGGGGCCCTCGAGCAGTACTTC.

This clonotype has just a few counts. The chain joins TRBV4-1 to TRBJ1-1, with TRBD1 matching 7 bases. The V segment lost 3 bases and the J segment 0 bases; nucleotides outside the gene matches: 4. In germline, CDR1 is MGHRA, CDR2 YSYEKL. This CDR3 contains 15 residues. The CDR3 loop reads CASSHGQALNTEAFF. CDR3 DNA sequence: TGCGCCAGCAGCCACGGACAGGCGCTGAACACTGAAGCTTTCTTT.

The genes are TRBV7-3 and TRBJ2-3; tentatively, D is TRBD1 or TRBD2 (5 bases each). The ends were cut back, 1 base at V and 6 bases at J, with 8 bases in the middle. Germline V gene data show CDR1 as SGHTA and CDR2 as FQGTGA. This CDR3 comprises 13 residues. The CDR3 reads CASSLSRDDTQYF. The CDR3 nucleotides read TGTGCCAGCAGCTTAAGCAGGGACGATACGCAGTATTTT.

This clonotype was observed a few times. This chain uses TRBV11-2 with TRBJ2-3, with D hard to call. CDR1 is SGHAT, CDR2 FQNNGV, per germline. The V and J ends lost 5 bases and 2 bases respectively, with 11 bases between them. The CDR3 is made up of 14 amino acids. The CDR3, as DNA: TGTGCCAGCAGCGCCCGAGACGACACAGATACGCAGTATTTT. Translation: CASSARDDTDTQYF.

This clonotype was picked up many times. The CDR3 spells CSEISEVNTEAFF. The CDR3 DNA reads as TGCAGCGAGATCTCCGAGGTGAACACTGAAGCTTTCTTT. V usage is TRBV29-1 and J usage is TRBJ1-1; no definite D call. The V gene lost 7 bases and the J gene lost 0 bases, with 12 bases spanning the gap. Looked up from germline, CDR1 is SQVTM and CDR2 is ANQGSEA. This CDR3 spans 13 amino acids.

This clonotype was counted ten times or more. This chain links TRBV11-3 with TRBJ2-3; TRBD2 aligns across 8 bases. The CDR3 has 17 residues. V shed 5 bases, J shed 0 bases, and the junction held 10 bases outside the gene matches. CDR1 SGHNT and CDR2 YENEEA come from the germline V gene. CDR3 sequence reads: CASSLSGPGGSTDTQYF. Here the CDR3 DNA reads TGTGCCAGCAGCCTGAGCGGTCCGGGGGGGAGCACAGATACGCAGTATTTT.

This clonotype was recorded a few times. This chain connects TRBV7-2 to TRBJ2-5; no clear D. Trimming pared 1 base from V and 5 bases from J, leaving 17 bases between. Germline V lookup: CDR1 SGHTA, CDR2 FQGNSA. The CDR3 is 16 amino acids. The CDR3 loop reads CASSLDRASPGETQYF. The CDR3 DNA is TGTGCCAGCAGCTTAGATAGGGCTAGTCCTGGGGAGACCCAGTACTTC.

This sequence joins TRBV5-8 and TRBJ1-5, with D maybe TRBD1 (5 bases). The CDR3 sequence is 15 residues long. V was pared by 4 bases and J by 5 bases, with 16 bases between. The germline V gene has CDR1 SGHTS and CDR2 YDEGEE. The CDR3 is CASSGAAGVYQPQHF. The CDR3 DNA follows: TGTGCCAGCAGCGGGGCGGCGGGCGTCTATCAGCCCCAGCATTTT.

This clonotype was counted ten times or more. The CDR3 DNA follows: TGCAGCGTAGCCGGACAAGACCTTAGCACAGATACGCAGTATTTT. Protein sequence: CSVAGQDLSTDTQYF. The chain has TRBV29-1 and TRBJ2-3, with TRBD1 as a possible D gene (5 bases). The CDR3 runs 15 residues. CDR1 is SQVTM, CDR2 ANQGSEA, per germline. Trimming took 6 bases from V and 0 from J, leaving 16 bases between them.

There are a few counts of this clonotype. The rearrangement links TRBV6-2 or TRBV6-3 to TRBJ1-5, with 7 bases that match TRBD1. This CDR3 comprises 15 residues. The germline gives CDR1 MNHEY, CDR2 SVGEGT. V shed 4 bases and J 3 bases; nucleotides not matched to a gene: 6. The CDR3 DNA follows: TGTGCCAGCAGTTTACTGACAGGGAACAATCAGCCCCAGCATTTT. Residues: CASSLLTGNNQPQHF.

Ten or more counts support this clonotype. V is TRBV7-9 and J is TRBJ2-1, with 10 bases fitting TRBD2. CDR1 SEHNR and CDR2 FQNEAQ come from the germline V gene (reference sequence). V was clipped by 5 bases and J by 3 bases; unmatched bases: 1. This CDR3 is 14 amino acids long. Here the CDR3 reads CASSRTSGYNEQFF. The DNA for the CDR3 is TGTGCCAGCAGCCGGACTAGCGGCTACAATGAGCAGTTCTTC.

The chain recombines TRBV12-3 or TRBV12-4 with TRBJ1-5, with no clear D. Trimming shortened V by 1 base and J by 3 bases, and 10 bases separated the two germline ends. The CDR3 extends over 15 amino acids. CDR3 sequence: CASSLDSQNNQPQHF. DNA of the CDR3: TGTGCCAGCAGTTTAGACAGCCAGAACAATCAGCCCCAGCATTTT.

This clonotype was seen many times. This chain links TRBV7-3 with TRBJ1-6; D not certain. The length of the CDR3 is 15 residues. V was pared by 1 base and J by 6 bases, with 10 bases between. CDR1 is SGHTA and CDR2 is FQGTGA in the germline V gene. As DNA, the CDR3 is TGTGCCAGCAGCTTAAAACCCCGGAGTAATTCACCCCTCCACTTT. Translated, it gives CASSLKPRSNSPLHF.

This clonotype occurred many times. V is TRBV6-2 or TRBV6-3 and J is TRBJ2-5; TRBD1 aligns across 9 bases. Germline V CDR1 and CDR2: MNHEY, SVGEGT. Trimming at V came to 0 bases and at J to 5 bases, leaving 1 base not matched to a gene. CDR3 length: 14 amino acids. CDR3 DNA: TGTGCCAGCAGTTACTCGACAGGGGGGGAGACCCAGTACTTC. It translates to CASSYSTGGETQYF.

This clonotype was observed a handful of times. V gene TRBV30 combines with J gene TRBJ1-3; D unresolved. This CDR3 has 14 amino acids. Germline V lookup: CDR1 GTSNPN, CDR2 SVGIG (reference sequence). V was trimmed by 8 bases and J by 0 bases, leaving 14 bases between them. CDR3 bases: TGTGCCGCATTAACAGCGAACTCTGGAAACACCATATATTTT. Protein product: CAALTANSGNTIYF.

This clonotype was observed many times. The gene calls are TRBV29-1 and TRBJ2-5; 10 nucleotides match TRBD2. V dropped 7 bases and J dropped 2; count of bases not matched to a gene: 10. The germline V gene encodes CDR1 SQVTM and CDR2 ANQGSEA. This CDR3 has 15 amino acids. CDR3 in amino acids: CSAKSRTSGQETQYF. In DNA form, the CDR3 reads TGCAGCGCAAAAAGCAGGACTAGCGGACAAGAGACCCAGTACTTC.

The chain combines TRBV7-9 with TRBJ1-5, with 7 nucleotides matching TRBD1. The CDR3 has 14 amino acids. Germline lookup yields CDR1 SEHNR and CDR2 FQNEAQ (reference sequence). Losses at the gene ends were 4 bases for V and 4 bases for J; bases not matched to a gene: 4. CDR3 bases: TGTGCCAGCAGCTGGGACAGAGAAAATCAGCCCCAGCATTTT. This codes for CASSWDRENQPQHF.

The sample holds many counts of this clonotype. J is TRBJ2-7 and V is TRBV20-1, with TRBD1 matching 9 bases. In germline, CDR1 is DFQATT, CDR2 SNEGSKA (reference sequence). The CDR3 loop spans 14 amino acids. V lost 5 bases to trimming and J lost 5 bases; unmatched junction nucleotides: 10. The CDR3 DNA reads TGCAGTGCTCGTACGTCCGGGACAGGGAACGAGCAGTACTTC. The encoded protein is CSARTSGTGNEQYF.